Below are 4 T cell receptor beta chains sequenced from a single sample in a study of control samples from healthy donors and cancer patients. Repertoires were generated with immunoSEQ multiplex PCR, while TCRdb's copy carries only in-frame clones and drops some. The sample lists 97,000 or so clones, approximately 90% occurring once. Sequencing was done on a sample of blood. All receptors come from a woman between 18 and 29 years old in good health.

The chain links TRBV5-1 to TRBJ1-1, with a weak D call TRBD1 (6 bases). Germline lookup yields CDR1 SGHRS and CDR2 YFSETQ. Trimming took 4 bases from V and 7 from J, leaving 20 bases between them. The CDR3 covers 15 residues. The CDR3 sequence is CASSETPKGGNEAFF. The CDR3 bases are TGCGCCAGCAGCGAGACCCCCAAGGGGGGTAATGAAGCTTTCTTT.

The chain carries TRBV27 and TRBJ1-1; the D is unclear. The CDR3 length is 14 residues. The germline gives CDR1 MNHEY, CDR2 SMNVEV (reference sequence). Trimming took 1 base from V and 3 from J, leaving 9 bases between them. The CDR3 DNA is TGTGCCAGCAGTTTATTAGGGAGCTACACTGAAGCTTTCTTT. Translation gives CASSLLGSYTEAFF.

The CDR3 region has the DNA TGTGCCAGCAGCTTGTTGGACCCCAAATTCCGTGGAAACACCATATATTTT. Amino acids: CASSLLDPKFRGNTIYF. This sequence joins TRBV5-5 and TRBJ1-3; D call uncertain. Trimming removed 1 base at V and 3 bases at J, with 17 bases between. The CDR3 consists of 17 residues. CDR1 and CDR2 (germline): SGHKS, YYEKEE (reference sequence).

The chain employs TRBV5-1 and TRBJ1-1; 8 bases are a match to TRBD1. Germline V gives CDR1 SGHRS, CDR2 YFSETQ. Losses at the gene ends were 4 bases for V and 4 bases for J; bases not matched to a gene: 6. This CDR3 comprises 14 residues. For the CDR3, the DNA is TGCGCCAGCAGCCCCCTGACAGGGGCCACTGAAGCTTTCTTT. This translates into CASSPLTGATEAFF.